Listed below are T cell receptor beta chains from one sample, sequenced in a study of cytomegalovirus exposure and HLA in healthy donors. Clones were sequenced by immunoSEQ multiplex PCR, and TCRdb holds only the in-frame ones, with some missing. The sample yields about 160,000 clones, around 76% seen once. Sequenced input: PBMCs. These receptors were taken from a man aged 35 to 55 in good health and CMV-seronegative. Both conserved end residues are part of each CDR3. D genes are given only for firm matches. For some rows the clone size is stated as once, few or many, or as a class when expanded; others skip it.

v_call	j_call	d_call	clone_size	cdr3_aa	cdr3_nt
TRBV30	TRBJ1-4	TRBD1	once	CAWRPTGGSNEKLFF	TGTGCCTGGAGACCGACAGGGGGGTCTAATGAAAAACTGTTTTTT
TRBV18	TRBJ2-2	NA	NA	CASSPALGREYGELFF	TGTGCCAGCTCACCCGCCCTGGGCCGCGAGTATGGGGAGCTGTTTTTT
TRBV29-1	TRBJ1-1	NA	NA	CSVGGPENTEAFF	TGCAGCGTTGGGGGGCCTGAAAACACTGAAGCTTTCTTT
TRBV5-6	TRBJ1-1	NA	NA	CASSLGDFTEAFF	TGTGCCAGCAGCTTAGGGGACTTCACTGAAGCTTTCTTT
TRBV30	TRBJ1-3	NA	NA	CAWSVLGASGNTIYF	TGTGCCTGGAGTGTACTCGGAGCTTCTGGAAACACCATATATTTT
TRBV19	TRBJ1-1	TRBD1	NA	CASTRQGMNTEAFF	TGTGCCAGTACCCGACAGGGGATGAACACTGAAGCTTTCTTT
TRBV7-6	TRBJ1-2	NA	NA	CASSLGAGGDGYTF	TGTGCCAGCAGCTTGGGGGCGGGAGGGGATGGCTACACCTTC
TRBV9	TRBJ2-2	NA	NA	CASSLEGVLVIGELFF	TGTGCCAGCAGCCTCGAGGGGGTCTTGGTTATCGGGGAGCTGTTTTTT
TRBV25-1	TRBJ2-7	NA	once	CASSAGYEQYF	TGTGCCAGCAGTGCAGGCTACGAGCAGTACTTC
TRBV7-9	TRBJ2-2	TRBD2	NA	CASSSPTSGSYTGELFF	TGTGCCAGCAGCTCTCCGACTAGCGGGAGTTACACCGGGGAGCTGTTTTTT
TRBV7-8	TRBJ2-5	NA	few	CASSFGPFGETQYF	TGTGCCAGCAGCTTTGGGCCCTTTGGAGAGACCCAGTACTTC
TRBV6-6	TRBJ1-5	NA	NA	CASGRGNNQPQHF	TGTGCCAGCGGAAGGGGAAACAATCAGCCCCAGCATTTT
TRBV2	TRBJ1-1	NA	NA	CASRVEGLYTEAFF	TGTGCCAGCAGGGTTGAGGGTCTGTACACTGAAGCTTTCTTT
TRBV19	TRBJ1-2	NA	NA	CASRTVVYGYTF	TGTGCCAGTAGGACAGTAGTGTATGGCTACACCTTC
TRBV9	TRBJ2-1	NA	NA	CASSEQGMDEQFF	TGTGCCAGCAGCGAGCAGGGTATGGATGAGCAGTTCTTC
TRBV2	TRBJ2-4	NA	NA	CASSAPGPTKNIQYF	TGTGCCAGCAGTGCCCCAGGCCCGACCAAAAACATTCAGTACTTC
TRBV7-2	TRBJ1-3	NA	NA	CASSFIRGKGDTIYF	TGTGCCAGCAGCTTCATAAGGGGGAAGGGGGACACCATATATTTT
TRBV29-1	TRBJ2-1	TRBD1	NA	CSVNRDRYNEQFF	TGCAGCGTCAACAGGGACAGGTACAATGAGCAGTTCTTC
TRBV21-1	TRBJ2-1	NA	once	CASSSWTGPREQFF	TGTGCCAGCAGCTCTTGGACAGGGCCACGGGAACAGTTCTTC
TRBV6-5	TRBJ2-3	NA	once	CASSYAGLTDTQYF	TGTGCCAGCAGTTACGCCGGACTAACAGATACGCAGTATTTT
TRBV28	TRBJ1-4	NA	NA	CASSLGGATNEKLFF	TGTGCCAGCAGTCTGGGAGGTGCAACTAATGAAAAACTGTTTTTT
TRBV7-9	TRBJ2-1	NA	NA	CASSSLQGTNEQFF	TGTGCCAGCAGCTCGCTCCAGGGTACAAATGAGCAGTTCTTC
TRBV6-1	TRBJ1-1	NA	NA	CASSEALGDTEAFF	TGTGCCAGCAGTGAAGCGCTAGGTGACACTGAAGCTTTCTTT
TRBV6-5	TRBJ2-1	NA	NA	CASSPRRLYNEQFF	TGTGCCAGCAGCCCCCGTAGACTATACAATGAGCAGTTCTTC
TRBV10-1	TRBJ2-7	NA	NA	CASSEGQSYEQYF	TGCGCCAGCAGTGAGGGACAGTCCTACGAGCAGTACTTC
TRBV19	TRBJ2-4	NA	NA	CASSVGGTLVQNIQYF	TGTGCCAGTAGTGTAGGCGGGACGCTGGTCCAAAACATTCAGTACTTC
TRBV7-4	TRBJ2-4	NA	NA	CARTPLLAKNSQYF	TGTGCCAGGACCCCATTATTGGCCAAAAACAGTCAGTACTTC
TRBV5-6	TRBJ2-5	TRBD1	NA	CASSRRTGTQETQYF	TGTGCCAGCAGCCGGCGGACAGGGACCCAAGAGACCCAGTACTTC
TRBV25-1	TRBJ1-6	NA	NA	CASREGGSQSPLHF	TGTGCCAGCAGGGAGGGGGGGTCCCAGTCACCCCTCCACTTT
TRBV12-2	TRBJ2-1	NA	few	CASRPIGLAGGPPPSRSYNEQFF	TGTGCAAGTCGTCCCATTGGACTAGCGGGAGGGCCCCCTCCCTCTCGCTCCTACAATGAGCAGTTCTTC
TRBV7-3	TRBJ1-2	TRBD1	NA	CASSLKGQGTNYGYTF	TGTGCCAGCAGCTTAAAAGGACAGGGAACTAACTATGGCTACACCTTC
TRBV18	TRBJ2-4	TRBD2	NA	CASSQIQATSGGLGVQYF	TGTGCCAGCTCACAAATACAGGCTACTAGCGGGGGCCTGGGGGTTCAGTACTTC
TRBV28	TRBJ1-2	NA	NA	CASSLGGDYGYTF	TGTGCCAGCAGTTTAGGCGGAGACTATGGCTACACCTTC
TRBV18	TRBJ1-5	NA	NA	CASSPDRNQPQHF	TGTGCCAGCTCACCAGACAGGAATCAGCCCCAGCATTTT
TRBV2	TRBJ2-5	NA	NA	CASSGEQQETQYF	TGTGCCAGCAGTGGTGAACAGCAAGAGACCCAGTACTTC
TRBV19	TRBJ1-4	NA	NA	CASYDRNGEKLFF	TGTGCCAGTTACGACAGGAACGGGGAAAAACTGTTTTTT
TRBV21-1	TRBJ1-2	NA	few	CASSKIAMTGESRGYTF	TGTGCCAGCAGCAAAATCGCGATGACAGGGGAGTCTAGGGGCTACACCTTC
TRBV5-6	TRBJ2-1	NA	NA	CASSLGRAYNEQFF	TGTGCCAGCAGCTTGGGGAGGGCCTACAATGAGCAGTTCTTC
TRBV4-1	TRBJ1-2	NA	NA	CASSQDPRWTASGYTF	TGCGCCAGCAGCCAAGACCCACGCTGGACAGCAAGTGGCTACACCTTC
TRBV5-5	TRBJ1-3	TRBD1	NA	CASSLEGAAGNTIYF	TGTGCCAGCAGCTTGGAGGGGGCAGCTGGAAACACCATATATTTT
TRBV5-4	TRBJ2-1	NA	NA	CASSPGAIFYNEQFF	TGTGCCAGCAGCCCAGGGGCCATCTTCTACAATGAGCAGTTCTTC
TRBV2	TRBJ1-2	TRBD1	NA	CASETGGPFTYGYTF	TGTGCCAGCGAGACAGGGGGCCCCTTTACTTATGGCTACACCTTC
TRBV7-9	TRBJ2-1	NA	few	CASSLTGTRIHEQFF	TGTGCCAGCAGCTTGACCGGGACTCGGATCCATGAGCAGTTCTTC
TRBV5-1	TRBJ1-4	TRBD1	once	CASSPQGDPSGELFF	TGCGCCAGCAGCCCGCAGGGGGACCCCTCGGGGGAACTGTTTTTT
TRBV6-6	TRBJ2-1	TRBD2	few	CASTPTSGIVYEQFF	TGTGCCAGCACCCCGACTAGCGGGATAGTGTATGAGCAGTTCTTC
TRBV9	TRBJ2-3	TRBD2	few	CASSLSWREGLSDTQYF	TGTGCCAGCAGCCTAAGCTGGCGGGAGGGCCTGTCAGATACGCAGTATTTT
TRBV27	TRBJ2-7	NA	once	CASSGRGRYEQYF	TGTGCCTCGTCGGGGAGAGGTCGCTACGAGCAGTACTTC
TRBV4-1	TRBJ2-7	TRBD1	NA	CASSQDIARGFHNEQYF	TGCGCCAGCAGCCAAGATATTGCCAGGGGGTTCCATAACGAGCAGTACTTC